These T cell receptor beta chains were read from a single sample in a study of blood T cell repertoires in COVID-19. The method was immunoSEQ multiplex PCR; TCRdb's version includes in-frame clones alone and lacks a portion of them. The table records about 170,000 clones, around 86% of them present only once. The sequenced material came from peripheral blood. All receptors come from an elderly woman with COVID-19, enrolled during active disease. CDR3s leave out the opening cysteine and the closing phenylalanine or tryptophan. Each record gives: V gene, clone size, CDR3 protein. Only part of the rows carry a size: once, few, many, or a class if the clone is expanded.

TRBV5-6 once ASSSQGSGNTIY
TRBV7-2 . ASSLGGGSYEQY
TRBV19 . ASSPISGTEAF
TRBV6-6 . ASRPNDRGYEQY
TRBV10-2 . ASTRTSGVNEQF
TRBV11-3 . ASSLGRAWDNEQF
TRBV28 . ASSSRGQGAHQPQH
TRBV5-1 . ASSLGRTAISGNTIY
TRBV7-9 . ASSSEAGEAHNEQF
TRBV7-2 . ASSLEQLDTEAF
TRBV9 . ASSGQGAATGELF
TRBV11-2 . ASSRFLAGGPGEQY
TRBV11-2 . ASSLQGWSSPLH
TRBV7-9 once ASSPSSNIQY
TRBV5-1 . ASSLASGSTGELF
TRBV19 . ASSPTRADTQY
TRBV25-1 . ASNPGGDGSEKLF
TRBV4-3 . ASSQTGGETQY
TRBV6-1 . ASSPGLDYGYT
TRBV20-1 . SASPGTGVTQPQH
TRBV14 . ASSQVSSGSSEDTQY
TRBV19 . ASSTAGPNQPQH
TRBV18 . ASSQGPPPMNTEAF
TRBV5-1 . ASSSQRTGMREKLF
TRBV19 . ASSLGQGSEKLF
TRBV7-2 . ASSLRTDQPQH
TRBV7-2 once ASSLSGSSYNEQF
TRBV28 . ASTVGDRGQDEQY
TRBV7-9 . ASSRRDKGYEQY
TRBV24-1 . ATSGIPVAGSGSSDTQY
TRBV7-6 . ASGLGGTGEETQY
TRBV5-6 . ASSREYTGGASDTQY
TRBV7-2 . ASSLVGREGTAF
TRBV6-2/TRBV6-3 . ASSLMSGTEAF
TRBV28 . ASSFFAGAIGETQY